This TCR beta chain comes out of a study of Tregs in tolerant kidney transplant recipients. Here immunoSEQ multiplex PCR was the method, and the copy in TCRdb shows in-frame clones only, minus some. Of 100,000 to 130,000 clones listed, around 90% are singletons. Per the germline V gene, CDR1 is WSHSY and CDR2 is SAAADI. The CDR3 runs to 14 residues. V gave up 6 bases and J gave up 4 bases; unmatched junction bases: 5. The J gene is TRBJ2-3, the V gene TRBV10-2, with 9 positions matching TRBD2. This sequence originates from a human donor who received a combined kidney and bone marrow transplant. The starting material was CD4+ T cells from blood, obtained before the transplant. DNA of the CDR3: TGCGCCAGCAGATTAGCGGGAGAAGCAGATACGCAGTATTTT. This codes for CASRLAGEADTQYF.